A single sample gave rise to the 14 T cell receptor beta chains below, sequenced in a study of blood T cell repertoires in COVID-19. The protocol was immunoSEQ multiplex PCR, while the TCRdb copy is restricted to in-frame clones and leaves out a portion. The table lists 250,000 to 300,000 clones, about 89% of them singletons, with around 2.1% in the top ten. Sample: peripheral blood. The receptor source for this set is a man over 45 with acute or convalescent COVID-19.

This chain connects TRBV5-1 to TRBJ2-2; 15 bases line up with TRBD2. Trimming took 3 bases from V and 4 from J; bases not matched to a gene: 7. This CDR3 spans 18 amino acids. Germline V gene sequence: CDR1 SGHRS, CDR2 YFSETQ. CDR3 region: CASSSLGLAGGGTGELFF. DNA of the CDR3: TGCGCCAGCAGCTCCCTGGGACTAGCGGGGGGAGGCACCGGGGAGCTGTTTTTT.

The chain couples TRBV2 to TRBJ2-7; TRBD1 agrees at 8 bases. Germline loops: CDR1 SNHLY, CDR2 FYNNEI. The CDR3 consists of 14 residues. V was pared by 8 bases and J by 2 bases, with 8 bases of the junction left unmatched. CDR3 in amino acids: CASWDRLTTYEQYF. The DNA for the CDR3 is TGTGCCAGCTGGGACAGGCTGACAACCTACGAGCAGTACTTC.

The chain joins TRBV11-3 to TRBJ2-7; TRBD1 matches 10 bases. Germline trimming cut 4 bases from V and 4 bases from J; bases unmatched to any gene: 1. Germline V gene lookup returns CDR1 SGHNT and CDR2 YENEEA. The CDR3 is 13 amino acids. The CDR3 loop is CASSSGQGYEQYF. DNA for the CDR3: TGTGCCAGCAGCTCGGGACAGGGGTACGAGCAGTACTTC.

The CDR3 loop reads CSADDRVPFF. In DNA form, the CDR3 reads TGCAGTGCCGACGACAGGGTCCCTTTCTTT. This chain joins TRBV20-1 and TRBJ1-1; TRBD1 matches at 7 bases. This CDR3 is 10 amino acids long. Germline-derived CDR1 and CDR2 are DFQATT and SNEGSKA (reference sequence). The V gene end was trimmed by 6 bases and the J gene end by 12 bases; junction bases not matched to a gene: 7.

Only a few counts were recorded for this clone. This chain's CDR3 is CASSPRLAGDYNEQFF. In DNA, the CDR3 is TGTGCCAGCTCACCAAGACTAGCGGGGGACTACAATGAGCAGTTCTTC. This rearrangement joins TRBV18 to TRBJ2-1; 12 positions match TRBD2. Unmatched junction bases numbered 2, after V lost 2 bases and J lost 3 bases. The CDR3 totals 16 residues. Germline assignment: CDR1 KGHSH and CDR2 LQKENI.

V and J are TRBV27 and TRBJ1-6; D remains unclear. CDR1 and CDR2 from the germline V gene are MNHEY and SMNVEV (reference sequence). Trimming pared 6 bases from V and 0 bases from J, leaving 3 bases between. This CDR3 is 13 amino acids long. The DNA for the CDR3 is TGTGCCAGCAGGAGCTCCTATAATTCACCCCTCCACTTT. Protein: CASRSSYNSPLHF.

This chain joins TRBV21-1 and TRBJ1-2. TRBV21-1 is assigned pseudogene status. CDR3 length: 17 amino acids. DNA of the CDR3: TGTGCCAGCAGCAAAGGACGAACAAGGGGGGGTCACTATGGCTACACCTTC. Translating it yields CASSKGRTRGGHYGYTF.

The chain carries TRBV30 and TRBJ2-3; 7 positions match TRBD2. This CDR3 has 12 amino acids. Trimming took 5 bases from V and 7 from J; bases not matched to a gene: 6. CDR1 is GTSNPN and CDR2 is SVGIG in the germline V gene (reference sequence). Here the CDR3 reads CAWGRESYTQYF. CDR3 coding DNA: TGTGCCTGGGGGAGGGAGTCATATACGCAGTATTTT.

V usage is TRBV7-9 and J usage is TRBJ2-1; TRBD1 aligns across 8 bases. V was pared by 2 bases and J by 16 bases, with 10 bases of the junction left unmatched. The CDR3 extends over 13 amino acids. Germline values: CDR1 SEHNR, CDR2 FQNEAQ (reference sequence). CDR3 in amino acids: CASSLHGTGMGFF. CDR3 DNA: TGTGCCAGCAGCTTACACGGGACAGGAATGGGATTCTTC.

V and J are TRBV18 and TRBJ1-1; 9 bases fit TRBD1. The germline V gene has CDR1 KGHSH and CDR2 LQKENI. V lost 3 bases, J lost 0 bases, and 8 bases stayed unmatched. The CDR3 length is 17 residues. The CDR3 nucleotides are TGTGCCAGCTCACCGAAGGGACAGGGTGGGCTGAACACTGAAGCTTTCTTT. Protein product: CASSPKGQGGLNTEAFF. Full variable domain (missing parts from reference TRBV18 and TRBJ1-1): NAGVMQNPRHLVRRRGQEARLRCSPMKGHSHVYWYRQLPEEGLKFMVYLQKENIIDESGMPKERFSAEFPKEGPSILRIQQVVRGDSAAYFCASSPKGQGGLNTEAFFGQGTRLTVV.

In DNA form, the CDR3 reads TGTGCCAGCAGTTACGGCCCATGGGAGGGTGAAGCTTTCTTT. It yields the protein CASSYGPWEGEAFF. V is TRBV6-6 and J is TRBJ1-1; D remains unclear. Between the trimmed V and J ends, which lost 2 bases and 7 bases, there was a span of 14 bases. This CDR3 is built from 14 residues. The germline gives CDR1 MNHNY, CDR2 SVGAGI (reference sequence).

The rearrangement links TRBV11-2 to TRBJ1-6; 7 bases agree with TRBD1. CDR1 is SGHAT and CDR2 is FQNNGV in the germline V gene. The CDR3 is 18 residues long. The V gene end was trimmed by 0 bases and the J gene end by 7 bases; junction bases not matched to a gene: 12. The CDR3 region has the DNA TGTGCCAGCAGCTTAGATCGCCCCCGACAGGGTGGGAATTCACCCCTCCACTTT. It yields the protein CASSLDRPRQGGNSPLHF.

The chain couples TRBV19 to TRBJ2-7; a weak D match, TRBD2 (6 bases). Germline V gives CDR1 LNHDA, CDR2 SQIVND (reference sequence). The CDR3 runs to 15 residues. V gave up 1 base and J gave up 1 base, with 11 bases separating them. The CDR3 bases are TGTGCCAGTAGTATAGCCCGGGACTCATCCTACGAGCAGTACTTC. Translating it yields CASSIARDSSYEQYF.

The chain employs TRBV2 and TRBJ2-1; D might be TRBD1 (6 bases). V was clipped by 8 bases and J by 2 bases, with 22 bases between them. Germline CDR1 reads SNHLY; CDR2 reads FYNNEI. CDR3 length: 17 amino acids. CDR3 sequence reads: CASALYRDTITYNEQFF. CDR3 DNA sequence: TGTGCCAGCGCTTTGTATCGGGACACTATAACCTACAATGAGCAGTTCTTC.